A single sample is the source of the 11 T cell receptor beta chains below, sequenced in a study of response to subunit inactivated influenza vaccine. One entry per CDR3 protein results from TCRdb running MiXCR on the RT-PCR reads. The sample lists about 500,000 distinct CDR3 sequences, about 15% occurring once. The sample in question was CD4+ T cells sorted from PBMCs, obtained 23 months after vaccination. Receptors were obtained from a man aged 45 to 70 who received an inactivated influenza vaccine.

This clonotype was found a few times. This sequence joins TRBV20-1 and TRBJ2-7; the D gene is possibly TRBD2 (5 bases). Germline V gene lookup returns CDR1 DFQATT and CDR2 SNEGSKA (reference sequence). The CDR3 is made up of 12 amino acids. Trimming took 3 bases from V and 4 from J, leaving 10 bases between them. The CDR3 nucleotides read TGCAGTGCTAGCAAGGAGGAGTACGAGCAGTACTTC. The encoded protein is CSASKEEYEQYF.

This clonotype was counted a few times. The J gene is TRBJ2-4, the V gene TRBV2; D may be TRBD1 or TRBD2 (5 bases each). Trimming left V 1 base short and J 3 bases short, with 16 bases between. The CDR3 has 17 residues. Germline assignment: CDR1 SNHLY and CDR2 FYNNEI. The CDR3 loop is CASSEDVGTPDKNIQYF. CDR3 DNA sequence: TGTGCCAGCAGTGAAGATGTAGGGACGCCCGACAAAAACATTCAGTACTTC.

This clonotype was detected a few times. The CDR3 DNA reads TGTGCCAGCGTTCCACATAACAGGGCGGACAATGAGCAGTTCTTC. This codes for CASVPHNRADNEQFF. This sequence joins TRBV28 and TRBJ2-1; possibly TRBD1 for D (6 bases). The CDR3 is 15 residues long. V was trimmed by 8 bases and J by 5 bases, leaving 19 bases between them. CDR1 is MDHEN and CDR2 is SYDVKM in the germline V gene.

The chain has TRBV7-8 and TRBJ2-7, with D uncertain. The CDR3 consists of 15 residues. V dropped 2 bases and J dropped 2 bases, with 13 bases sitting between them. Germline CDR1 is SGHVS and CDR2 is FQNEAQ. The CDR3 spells CASSLTENSPYEQYF. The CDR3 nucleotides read TGTGCCAGCAGCTTAACGGAGAACAGCCCCTACGAGCAGTACTTC. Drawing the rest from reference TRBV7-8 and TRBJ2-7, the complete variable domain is GAGVSQSPRYKVAKRGQDVALRCDPISGHVSLFWYQQALGQGPEFLTYFQNEAQLDKSGLPSDRFFAERPEGSVSTLKIQRTQQEDSAVYLCASSLTENSPYEQYFGPGTRLTVT.

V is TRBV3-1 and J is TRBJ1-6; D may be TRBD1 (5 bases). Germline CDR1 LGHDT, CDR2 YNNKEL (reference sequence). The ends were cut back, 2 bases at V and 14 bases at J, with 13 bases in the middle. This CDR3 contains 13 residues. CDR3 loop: CASSQRGVMALHF. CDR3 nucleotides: TGTGCCAGCAGCCAACGGGGGGTAATGGCCCTCCACTTT.

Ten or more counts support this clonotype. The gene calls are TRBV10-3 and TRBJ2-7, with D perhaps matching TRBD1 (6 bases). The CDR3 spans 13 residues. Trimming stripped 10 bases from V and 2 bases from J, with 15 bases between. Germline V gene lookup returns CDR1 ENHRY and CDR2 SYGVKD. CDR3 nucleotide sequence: TGTGCCACGGGACATCTCCAGACCTACGAGCAGTACTTC. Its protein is CATGHLQTYEQYF.

The CDR3 DNA follows: TGCAGCGTTGGACGAACCATACTGGGCGAGCAGTACTTC. The encoded protein is CSVGRTILGEQYF. The gene calls are TRBV29-1 and TRBJ2-7; no firm D call. The length of the CDR3 is 13 residues. V gave up 4 bases and J gave up 6 bases, with 16 bases separating them. Germline CDR1 and CDR2: SQVTM and ANQGSEA.

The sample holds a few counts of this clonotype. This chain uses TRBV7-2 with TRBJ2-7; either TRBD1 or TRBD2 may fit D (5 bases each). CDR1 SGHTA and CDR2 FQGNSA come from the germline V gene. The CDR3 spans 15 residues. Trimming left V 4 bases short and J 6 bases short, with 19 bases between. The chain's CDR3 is CASSSRGAGHGEQYF. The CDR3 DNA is TGTGCCAGCAGCTCGAGGGGTGCGGGTCATGGCGAGCAGTACTTC.

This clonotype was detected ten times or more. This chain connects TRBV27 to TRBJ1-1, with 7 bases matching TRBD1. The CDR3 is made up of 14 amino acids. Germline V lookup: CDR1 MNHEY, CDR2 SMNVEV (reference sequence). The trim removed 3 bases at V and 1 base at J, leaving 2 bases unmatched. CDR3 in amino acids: CASSFAGGNTEAFF. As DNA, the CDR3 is TGTGCCAGCAGTTTTGCAGGGGGGAACACTGAAGCTTTCTTT.

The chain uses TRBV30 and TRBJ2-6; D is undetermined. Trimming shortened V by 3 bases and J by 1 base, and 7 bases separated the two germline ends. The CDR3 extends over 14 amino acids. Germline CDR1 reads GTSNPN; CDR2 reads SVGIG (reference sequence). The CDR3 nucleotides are TGTGCCTGGAGAAGCCAGTCTGGGGCCAACGTCCTGACTTTC. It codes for CAWRSQSGANVLTF.

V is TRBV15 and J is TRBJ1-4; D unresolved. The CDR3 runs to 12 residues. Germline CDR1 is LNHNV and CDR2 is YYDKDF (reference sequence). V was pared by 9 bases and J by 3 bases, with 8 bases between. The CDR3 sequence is CATGLPNEKLFF. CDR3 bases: TGTGCCACGGGATTACCTAATGAAAAACTGTTTTTT. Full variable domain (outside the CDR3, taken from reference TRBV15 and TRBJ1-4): DAMVIQNPRYQVTQFGKPVTLSCSQTLNHNVMYWYQQKSSQAPKLLFHYYDKDFNNEADTPDNFQSRRPNTSFCFLDIRSPGLGDTAMYLCATGLPNEKLFFGSGTQLSVL.